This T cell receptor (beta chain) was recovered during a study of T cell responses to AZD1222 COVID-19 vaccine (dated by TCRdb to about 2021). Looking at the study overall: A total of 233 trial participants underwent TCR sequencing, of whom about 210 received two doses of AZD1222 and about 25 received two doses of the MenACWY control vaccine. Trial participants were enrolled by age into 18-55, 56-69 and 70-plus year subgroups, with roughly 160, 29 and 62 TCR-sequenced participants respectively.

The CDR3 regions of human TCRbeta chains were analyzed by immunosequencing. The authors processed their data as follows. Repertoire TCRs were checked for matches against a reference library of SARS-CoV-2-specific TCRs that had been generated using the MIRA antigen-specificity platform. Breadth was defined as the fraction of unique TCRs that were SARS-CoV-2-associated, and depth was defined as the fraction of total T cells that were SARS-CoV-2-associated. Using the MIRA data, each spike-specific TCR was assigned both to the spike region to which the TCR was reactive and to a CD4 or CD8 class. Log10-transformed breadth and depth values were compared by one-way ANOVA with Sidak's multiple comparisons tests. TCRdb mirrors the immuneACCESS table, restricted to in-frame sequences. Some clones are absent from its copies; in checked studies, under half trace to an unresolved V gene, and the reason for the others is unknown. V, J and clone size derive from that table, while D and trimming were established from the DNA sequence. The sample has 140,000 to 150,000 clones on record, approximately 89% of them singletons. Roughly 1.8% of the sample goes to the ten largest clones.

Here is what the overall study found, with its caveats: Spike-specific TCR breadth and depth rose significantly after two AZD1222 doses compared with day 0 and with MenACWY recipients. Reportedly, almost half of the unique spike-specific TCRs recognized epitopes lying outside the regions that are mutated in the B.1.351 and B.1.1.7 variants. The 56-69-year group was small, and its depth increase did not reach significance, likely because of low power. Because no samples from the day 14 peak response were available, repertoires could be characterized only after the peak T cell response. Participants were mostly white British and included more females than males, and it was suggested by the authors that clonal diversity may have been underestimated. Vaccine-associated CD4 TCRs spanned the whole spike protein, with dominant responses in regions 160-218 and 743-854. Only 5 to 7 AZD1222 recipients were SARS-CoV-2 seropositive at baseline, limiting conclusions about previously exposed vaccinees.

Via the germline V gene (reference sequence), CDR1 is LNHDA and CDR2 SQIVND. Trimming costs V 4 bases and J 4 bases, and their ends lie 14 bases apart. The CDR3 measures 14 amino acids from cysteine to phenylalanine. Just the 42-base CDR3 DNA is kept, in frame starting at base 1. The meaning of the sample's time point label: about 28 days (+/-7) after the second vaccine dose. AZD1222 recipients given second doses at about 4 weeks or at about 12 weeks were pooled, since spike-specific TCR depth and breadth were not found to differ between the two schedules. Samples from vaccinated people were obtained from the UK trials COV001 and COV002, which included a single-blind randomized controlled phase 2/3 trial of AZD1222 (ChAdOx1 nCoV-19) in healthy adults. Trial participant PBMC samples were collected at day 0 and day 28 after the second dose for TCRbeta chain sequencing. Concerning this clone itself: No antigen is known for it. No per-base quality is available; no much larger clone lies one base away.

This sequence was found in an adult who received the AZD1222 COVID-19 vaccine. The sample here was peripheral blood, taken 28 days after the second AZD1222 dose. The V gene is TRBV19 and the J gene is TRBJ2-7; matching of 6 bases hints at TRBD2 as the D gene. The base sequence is TGTGCCAGTAGTACCCGGAGGGCCTTGTACGAGCAGTACTTC. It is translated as CASSTRRALYEQYF.